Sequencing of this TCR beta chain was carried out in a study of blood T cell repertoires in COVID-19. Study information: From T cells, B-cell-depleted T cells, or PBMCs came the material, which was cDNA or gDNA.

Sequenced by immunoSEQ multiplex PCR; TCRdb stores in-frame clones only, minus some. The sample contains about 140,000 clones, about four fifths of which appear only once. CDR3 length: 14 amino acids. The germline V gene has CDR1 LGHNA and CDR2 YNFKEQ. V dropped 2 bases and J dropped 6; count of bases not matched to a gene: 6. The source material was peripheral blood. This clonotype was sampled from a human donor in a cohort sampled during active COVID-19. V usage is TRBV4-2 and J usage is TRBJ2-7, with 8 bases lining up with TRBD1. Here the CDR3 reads CASSQPGQAPEQYF. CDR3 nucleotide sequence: TGTGCCAGCAGCCAACCGGGACAGGCTCCCGAGCAGTACTTC.